These 5 T cell receptor beta chains were all obtained from the same sample, sequenced in a study of blood T cell repertoires in COVID-19. Measured with immunoSEQ multiplex PCR; TCRdb has only the in-frame clones, and not every one. In the table there are roughly 260,000 clones, about nine tenths of which are singletons. Source material: peripheral blood. The receptors were gathered from a man aged 35-49 years who had recovered from COVID-19.

The table lists this clone with a few counts. J is TRBJ2-7 and V is TRBV18, with D possibly being TRBD1 (6 bases). V gave up 3 bases and J gave up 0 bases, with 18 bases separating them. The CDR3 contains 17 residues. Germline V gene lookup returns CDR1 KGHSH and CDR2 LQKENI. The CDR3 bases are TGTGCCAGCTCACCTGTTAGGACAGATCCTTACTCCTACGAGCAGTACTTC. Translated: CASSPVRTDPYSYEQYF.

This clone was found a few times. V and J are TRBV10-3 and TRBJ2-1; 10 bases line up with TRBD2. The CDR3 loop spans 15 amino acids. Germline V gene sequence: CDR1 ENHRY, CDR2 SYGVKD. Trimming removed 8 bases from V and 0 bases from J; junction bases left unmatched: 4. This chain's CDR3 is CAILASGSSYNEQFF. The CDR3 coding sequence is TGTGCCATCTTAGCTAGCGGGAGCTCCTACAATGAGCAGTTCTTC.

The rearrangement links TRBV19 to TRBJ2-2; 9 positions match TRBD1. Looked up from germline, CDR1 is LNHDA and CDR2 is SQIVND (reference sequence). CDR3 length: 15 residues. V lost 11 bases, J lost 1 base, and 8 bases stayed unmatched. The CDR3 loop reads CASKEDRGNTGELFF. Here the CDR3 DNA reads TGTGCCTCTAAGGAGGACAGGGGGAACACCGGGGAGCTGTTTTTT.

The V and J genes are TRBV28 and TRBJ2-5, with D perhaps TRBD1 (5 bases). V was trimmed by 3 bases and J by 2 bases, leaving 7 bases between them. The CDR3 has 13 residues. The germline gives CDR1 MDHEN, CDR2 SYDVKM. This CDR3 is CASSLTAQETQYF. The DNA for the CDR3 is TGTGCCAGCAGTTTGACAGCTCAAGAGACCCAGTACTTC.

The chain employs TRBV19 and TRBJ1-5; possibly TRBD1 for D (6 bases). V was clipped by 6 bases and J by 4 bases, with 7 bases between them. CDR1 and CDR2 (germline): LNHDA, SQIVND (reference sequence). This CDR3 is built from 12 residues. The CDR3 DNA is TGTGCCAGTAGCCAGGGGAATCAGCCCCAGCATTTT. Its protein product is CASSQGNQPQHF.